What follows are 7 T cell receptor beta chains derived from one specimen sequenced in a study of blood T cell repertoires in COVID-19 (dated by TCRdb to 2019 to 2021). The library was obtained by the immunoSEQ multiplex PCR assay. Not all clones reach the TCRdb copy of this immuneACCESS table, which keeps in-frame sequences only. Checked studies attribute under half of the gap to unresolved V genes and leave the rest unexplained. The sample data list 500,000 or so clones, and around 90% of these were observed just once. The ten largest make up about 0.65% of the sample. Sequenced sample: PBMCs or T cells enriched from blood (not recorded which). The origin of the receptors is a woman between 18 and 30 years old who had recovered from COVID-19.

CDR3 protein: CASSRGTRLFF. CDR3 in DNA: TGTGCCAGCAGCAGGGGGACGAGACTGTTTTTT. The V and J genes are TRBV6-5 and TRBJ1-4; 7 positions match TRBD1. V trimming: 6 bases; J trimming: 13 bases; junction bases outside the gene matches: 5. The CDR3 is 11 residues long. Germline CDR1 reads MNHEY; CDR2 reads SVGAGI.

V usage is TRBV6-5 and J usage is TRBJ1-2; unclear D gene. V dropped 0 bases and J dropped 6 bases, with 11 bases sitting between them. CDR3 size: 14 residues. Germline V CDR1 and CDR2: MNHEY, SVGAGI. The DNA of the CDR3 is TGTGCCAGCAGTTACTCGAGAGGGAGGCATGGCTACACCTTC. Its protein is CASSYSRGRHGYTF.

The CDR3 sequence is CATSRGRENTEAFF. The CDR3 bases are TGTGCCACCAGCAGAGGCAGGGAAAACACTGAAGCTTTCTTT. The rearrangement uses TRBV15 and TRBJ1-1, with D tentatively TRBD1 (5 bases). Trimming removed 1 base from V and 2 bases from J, with 8 bases in between. This CDR3 spans 14 amino acids. Germline V gene lookup returns CDR1 LNHNV and CDR2 YYDKDF (reference sequence).

This clone has more than one count but fewer than ten. The chain couples TRBV6-5 to TRBJ1-2, with unresolved D. The V gene lost 5 bases and the J gene lost 8 bases, with 12 bases spanning the gap. From germline, CDR1 is MNHEY and CDR2 SVGAGI. CDR3 length equals 12 residues. CDR3 loop: CASSPTGRGYTF. The CDR3 bases are TGTGCCAGCAGTCCGACGGGGAGGGGCTACACCTTC.

In nucleotides, the CDR3 is TGTGCCAGTAGTATGGCCCTGGAGCAGCCCCAGCATTTT. This gives the protein CASSMALEQPQHF. V is TRBV19 and J is TRBJ1-5; D not certain. CDR3 length: 13 amino acids. The germline gives CDR1 LNHDA, CDR2 SQIVND (reference sequence). V gave up 3 bases and J gave up 7 bases, with 10 bases separating them.

This chain joins TRBV10-2 and TRBJ1-1; tentative D call: TRBD1 (5 bases). V lost 8 bases to trimming and J lost 4 bases, with 20 bases between them. The CDR3 consists of 15 residues. CDR1 is WSHSY, CDR2 SAAADI, per germline. The CDR3 bases are TGCGCCAGCGTTAAAACCCAGGGAGGGGCCACTGAAGCTTTCTTT. As protein: CASVKTQGGATEAFF.

Only a few counts were recorded for this clone. The chain recombines TRBV7-8 with TRBJ1-6, with TRBD1 matching 10 bases. The CDR3 is 15 amino acids. After removal of 1 base from V and 10 bases from J, the junction contained 4 bases not matched to a gene. Germline V gene sequence: CDR1 SGHVS, CDR2 FQNEAQ. CDR3 nucleotides: TGTGCCAGCAGCTTAGGACAGGGGGCGGGGTCACCCCTCCACTTT. As protein: CASSLGQGAGSPLHF.